A single sample is the source of the 27 T cell receptor beta chains below, sequenced in a study of T cells after yellow fever vaccination. TCRdb processed the 5' RACE reads anew with MiXCR; each CDR3 protein has one entry. The table includes some 320,000 distinct CDR3 sequences, less than 9.5% detected once. This specimen was CD4+ T cells sorted from PBMCs, taken 5 days after the yellow fever booster vaccination. These receptors all come from a man younger than 30 who received the YFV17D yellow fever vaccine.

The CDR3 nucleotides are TGTGCCAGCAGCGCGCGTTTAGCTCAGAACACTGAAGCTTTCTTT. Amino acids: CASSARLAQNTEAFF. The rearrangement links TRBV14 to TRBJ1-1, with no clear D. CDR1 is SGHDN, CDR2 FVKESK, per germline. V lost 5 bases and J 1 base, leaving 14 bases between the germline ends. The length of the CDR3 is 15 residues.

CDR3 sequence reads: CASSYRMRGLSYQETQYF. In nucleotides, the CDR3 is TGTGCCAGCAGTTACCGGATGAGGGGGCTCTCGTACCAAGAGACCCAGTACTTC. The rearrangement links TRBV6-2 or TRBV6-3 to TRBJ2-5; 7 bases map to TRBD1. The trim removed 2 bases at V and 0 bases at J, leaving 12 bases unmatched. This CDR3 region has 18 residues. Germline V gene lookup returns CDR1 MNHEY and CDR2 SVGEGT.

The chain's CDR3 is CASRHRDVDSYEQYF. The CDR3 DNA sequence: TGTGCCAGCAGGCACCGGGACGTCGATAGCTACGAGCAGTACTTC. J is TRBJ2-7 and V is TRBV12-3 or TRBV12-4, with D possibly being TRBD1 or TRBD2 (5 bases each). With 6 bases removed from V and 3 bases from J, the gap between germline ends came to 18 bases. The CDR3 loop spans 15 amino acids.

This clonotype was detected only a few times. J is TRBJ1-6 and V is TRBV7-2, with 7 nucleotides matching TRBD1. Germline assignment: CDR1 SGHTA and CDR2 FQGNSA. This CDR3 spans 17 amino acids. Unmatched junction bases numbered 18, after V lost 3 bases and J lost 13 bases. The CDR3 bases are TGTGCCAGCAGCTTTACCGGGACAGAATTAAAGAGCGTGCCCCTCCACTTT. It yields the protein CASSFTGTELKSVPLHF.

There are many counts of this clonotype. This rearrangement joins TRBV4-3 to TRBJ1-4; the D gene is possibly TRBD1 (5 bases). This CDR3 is built from 17 residues. V gave up 0 bases and J gave up 6 bases, with 17 bases separating them. Per germline, CDR1 LGHNA and CDR2 YSLEER. CDR3 DNA: TGCGCCAGCAGCCAAGATGTGCCAGGTACCAGGGATGAAAAACTGTTTTTT. It yields the protein CASSQDVPGTRDEKLFF.

This chain uses TRBV18 with TRBJ2-7, with 14 nucleotides matching TRBD2. This CDR3 spans 17 amino acids. With V trimmed by 3 bases and J by 0 bases, 4 bases remained unmatched. Germline loops: CDR1 KGHSH, CDR2 LQKENI. CDR3 nucleotide sequence: TGTGCCAGCTCACCTGGACTAGCGGGGGGAAGCTCCTACGAGCAGTACGTC. Its protein product is CASSPGLAGGSSYEQYV.

This clonotype was found a few times. J is TRBJ1-6 and V is TRBV3-1; D gene ambiguous. V was pared by 1 base and J by 3 bases, with 10 bases between. Per the germline V gene, CDR1 is LGHDT and CDR2 is YNNKEL (reference sequence). The length of the CDR3 is 16 residues. The CDR3 spells CASSQGAALYNSPLHF. Here the CDR3 DNA reads TGTGCCAGCAGCCAAGGGGCCGCCCTCTATAATTCACCCCTCCACTTT.

Many counts were recorded for this clonotype. The chain is built from TRBV7-2 and TRBJ1-2; maybe TRBD1 (5 bases). From germline, CDR1 is SGHTA and CDR2 FQGNSA. The V end lost 1 base, the J end lost 6 bases, and 12 bases lay between the germline ends. This CDR3 has 14 residues. The CDR3 loop is CASSLGQGYNGYTF. As DNA, the CDR3 is TGTGCCAGCAGCTTAGGGCAGGGTTATAATGGCTACACCTTC.

The chain couples TRBV28 to TRBJ1-5; D call uncertain. Trimming pared 3 bases from V and 6 bases from J, leaving 15 bases between. CDR1 is MDHEN, CDR2 SYDVKM, per germline. This CDR3 region has 15 residues. The CDR3 nucleotides are TGTGCCAGCAGTTTTTCCGGTCGTGGGGTTCAGCCCCAGCATTTT. As protein: CASSFSGRGVQPQHF.

A few counts support this clonotype. The chain recombines TRBV9 with TRBJ2-1, with a tentative D call TRBD1 (6 bases). This CDR3 has 15 amino acids. The V and J ends lost 0 bases and 4 bases respectively, with 11 bases between them. Germline CDR1 is SGDLS and CDR2 is YYNGEE. The CDR3 nucleotides read TGTGCCAGCAGCGTAGGGGCAGGGGCGTACAATGAGCAGTTCTTC. Encoded protein: CASSVGAGAYNEQFF.

The gene calls are TRBV10-3 and TRBJ1-1, with 7 bases fitting TRBD1. Germline V gene sequence: CDR1 ENHRY, CDR2 SYGVKD. The length of the CDR3 is 16 residues. V was clipped by 7 bases and J by 7 bases; unmatched bases: 18. The chain's CDR3 is CAIKPDTAGGRREAFF. In DNA, the CDR3 is TGTGCCATCAAACCAGACACCGCAGGGGGAAGGCGTGAAGCTTTCTTT.

The chain joins TRBV19 to TRBJ2-3; the D call may be TRBD1 or TRBD2 (5 bases each). The CDR3 extends over 15 amino acids. From germline, CDR1 is LNHDA and CDR2 SQIVND (reference sequence). V was trimmed by 5 bases and J by 5 bases, leaving 17 bases between them. Here the CDR3 reads CASSPPSVGVDTQYF. The CDR3 DNA reads TGTGCCAGTAGTCCACCTTCTGTGGGGGTAGATACGCAGTATTTT.

The chain employs TRBV5-1 and TRBJ2-5; D call uncertain. Germline CDR1 is SGHRS and CDR2 is YFSETQ. CDR3 length: 14 residues. V lost 1 base to trimming and J lost 5 bases, with 12 bases between them. CDR3 in amino acids: CASSLMPATETQYF. The DNA of the CDR3 is TGCGCCAGCAGCTTGATGCCTGCAACGGAGACCCAGTACTTC. Complete variable domain (other parts from reference TRBV5-1 and TRBJ2-5): KAGVTQTPRYLIKTRGQQVTLSCSPISGHRSVSWYQQTPGQGLQFLFEYFSETQRNKGNFPGRFSGRQFSNSRSEMNVSTLELGDSALYLCASSLMPATETQYFGPGTRLLVL.

This clonotype occurred a few times. DNA for the CDR3: TGCGCCAGCAGCTTATTACAGGGGCCCCCCACCGGGGAGCTGTTTTTT. Protein: CASSLLQGPPTGELFF. V usage is TRBV5-1 and J usage is TRBJ2-2; 7 bases line up with TRBD1. CDR1 is SGHRS, CDR2 YFSETQ, per germline. With 2 bases clipped from V and 4 bases from J, the junction kept 8 bases outside the gene matches. The CDR3 runs to 16 residues. The whole variable domain, remainder taken from reference TRBV5-1 and TRBJ2-2, is KAGVTQTPRYLIKTRGQQVTLSCSPISGHRSVSWYQQTPGQGLQFLFEYFSETQRNKGNFPGRFSGRQFSNSRSEMNVSTLELGDSALYLCASSLLQGPPTGELFFGEGSRLTVL.

This clonotype was observed a few times. The chain employs TRBV7-2 and TRBJ1-5, with a tentative D call TRBD1 (5 bases). The V and J ends lost 8 bases and 3 bases respectively, with 17 bases between them. The CDR3 totals 15 residues. Germline-derived CDR1 and CDR2 are SGHTA and FQGNSA. The chain's CDR3 is CASLPGSRANQPQHF. CDR3 coding DNA: TGTGCCAGCCTCCCGGGGTCCAGGGCCAATCAGCCCCAGCATTTT.

At least ten counts were recorded for this clonotype. The chain uses TRBV5-4 and TRBJ2-3; possible D gene TRBD2, 6 bases. V lost 0 bases, J lost 9 bases, and 11 bases lay in between. CDR1 and CDR2 (germline): SGHNT, YYREEE (reference sequence). The CDR3 is made up of 13 amino acids. CDR3 DNA sequence: TGTGCCAGCAGCTTGGCGGGGGAAGGGACGCAGTATTTT. Residues: CASSLAGEGTQYF.

Only a few counts were recorded for this clonotype. The chain recombines TRBV5-1 with TRBJ1-4; D unclear. The V end was cut by 2 bases, the J end by 0 bases, with 11 bases between. CDR3 size: 16 residues. The germline gives CDR1 SGHRS, CDR2 YFSETQ. CDR3 sequence: CASSLGSTATNEKLFF. DNA of the CDR3: TGCGCCAGCAGCTTAGGTTCCACCGCAACTAATGAAAAACTGTTTTTT. Combining the CDR3 with reference TRBV5-1 and TRBJ1-4 gives the whole variable domain KAGVTQTPRYLIKTRGQQVTLSCSPISGHRSVSWYQQTPGQGLQFLFEYFSETQRNKGNFPGRFSGRQFSNSRSEMNVSTLELGDSALYLCASSLGSTATNEKLFFGSGTQLSVL.

This clonotype has a handful of counts. This sequence joins TRBV9 and TRBJ1-6; 8 bases are shared with TRBD1. This CDR3 has 14 amino acids. J gave up 8 bases and V 3 bases, and 4 bases lay outside the gene matches. Germline loops: CDR1 SGDLS, CDR2 YYNGEE. For the CDR3, the DNA is TGTGCCAGCAGCGCGGACAGGGTTTATTCACCCCTCCACTTT. It specifies CASSADRVYSPLHF. The entire variable domain, with the rest obtained from reference TRBV9 and TRBJ1-6, is as follows: DSGVTQTPKHLITATGQRVTLRCSPRSGDLSVYWYQQSLDQGLQFLIQYYNGEERAKGNILERFSAQQFPDLHSELNLSSLELGDSALYFCASSADRVYSPLHFGNGTRLTVT.

The sample holds many counts of this clonotype. The chain combines TRBV5-1 with TRBJ1-2; D is undetermined. V was pared by 3 bases and J by 3 bases, with 15 bases between. Germline V CDR1 and CDR2: SGHRS, YFSETQ. This CDR3 spans 15 amino acids. For the CDR3, the DNA is TGCGCCAGCAGCTCGGACCGGTACCGAGACTATGGCTACACCTTC. This translates into CASSSDRYRDYGYTF.

This clonotype was seen a handful of times. The V call is TRBV5-1, the J call TRBJ2-3, with D perhaps matching TRBD1 (6 bases). The V end was cut by 4 bases, the J end by 4 bases, with 13 bases between. Germline V gene lookup returns CDR1 SGHRS and CDR2 YFSETQ. The CDR3 length is 14 residues. This CDR3 reads CASSPGTLADTQYF. The CDR3 DNA reads as TGCGCCAGCAGCCCTGGGACATTGGCAGATACGCAGTATTTT.

This clonotype was found a few times. V usage is TRBV4-2 and J usage is TRBJ1-1, with 7 bases matching TRBD1. The junction had 13 bases not matched to a gene; V was cut back by 4 bases and J by 2 bases. Germline CDR1 LGHNA, CDR2 YNFKEQ. This CDR3 comprises 17 residues. CDR3 in DNA: TGTGCCAGCAGCCCTAGGGGGCTGAGGATTTTTAACACTGAAGCTTTCTTT. Translated, it gives CASSPRGLRIFNTEAFF.

V usage is TRBV12-3 or TRBV12-4 and J usage is TRBJ1-2; TRBD1 is a possible D gene (6 bases). The ends were cut back, 8 bases at V and 8 bases at J, with 21 bases in the middle. This CDR3 is 14 amino acids long. CDR3 region: CASAWGPGEEGYTF. CDR3 in DNA: TGTGCCAGCGCATGGGGGCCAGGGGAGGAAGGCTACACCTTC.

The rearrangement joins TRBV7-2 to TRBJ2-3, with 14 bases identical to TRBD2. The germline CDR1 and CDR2 sequences are SGHTA and FQGNSA. There are 17 residues in the CDR3. The junction had 6 bases not matched to a gene; V was cut back by 5 bases and J by 2 bases. The CDR3 nucleotides read TGTGCCAGCAGCCAGGGACTAGCGGGGGTGCCCACAGATACGCAGTATTTT. The encoded protein is CASSQGLAGVPTDTQYF. Full variable domain (remainder filled in from reference TRBV7-2 and TRBJ2-3): GAGVSQSPSNKVTEKGKDVELRCDPISGHTALYWYRQSLGQGLEFLIYFQGNSAPDKSGLPSDRFSAERTGGSVSTLTIQRTQQEDSAVYLCASSQGLAGVPTDTQYFGPGTRLTVL.

This clonotype was counted between two and nine times. The chain carries TRBV27 and TRBJ2-7; the match to TRBD2 covers 7 bases. In germline, CDR1 is MNHEY, CDR2 SMNVEV (reference sequence). The J segment lost 3 bases and the V segment lost 3 bases, leaving 5 bases of the junction unmatched. This CDR3 has 14 amino acids. The CDR3 coding sequence is TGTGCCAGCAGTTTCTTGGGGGGGGACTACGAGCAGTACTTC. This sequence encodes CASSFLGGDYEQYF.

As DNA, the CDR3 is TGTGCCAGCAGACAAACAGGGGGAGGTCAGCCCCAGCATTTT. This gives the protein CASRQTGGGQPQHF. The rearrangement joins TRBV2 to TRBJ1-5, with 8 bases lining up with TRBD1. Germline V CDR1 and CDR2: SNHLY, FYNNEI. J gave up 6 bases and V 6 bases, and 7 bases lay outside the gene matches. This CDR3 region has 14 residues.

This clonotype has more than one count but fewer than ten. This chain links TRBV6-2 or TRBV6-3 with TRBJ2-1; 9 bases line up with TRBD2. Germline CDR1 MNHEY, CDR2 SVGEGT. The CDR3 is 18 amino acids. With 7 bases clipped from V and 1 base from J, the junction kept 14 bases outside the gene matches. The CDR3 DNA reads as TGTGCCAGCAACAGGGCGCGGATTAGCGGGGGTTCCTACAATGAGCAGTTCTTC. It is translated as CASNRARISGGSYNEQFF.

This clonotype turned up a few times. The V and J genes are TRBV10-3 and TRBJ2-5; D is perhaps TRBD1 or TRBD2 (5 bases each). The CDR3 runs to 13 residues. CDR1 is ENHRY, CDR2 SYGVKD, per germline. Between the trimmed V and J ends, which lost 6 bases and 4 bases, there was a span of 12 bases. CDR3 sequence: CAISGVRGETQYF. CDR3 DNA: TGTGCCATCAGCGGGGTTAGGGGAGAGACCCAGTACTTC.